The TCR beta chain described here comes from a study of T-cell reconstitution after alpha-beta-depleted transplantation in children. General study findings and limits: Expanded graft clones numbering several hundred reportedly gave rise to alpha-beta T cells about two months after transplant. Diversity and T-cell counts at one year after transplant derived mostly from new T cells. High day-60 TCRbeta diversity in some patients came from surviving recipient T cells and thymic progenitors.

The TCRbeta library was prepared with unique molecular identifiers. TCRdb re-called the PCR reads through MiXCR, storing one row per CDR3 protein. This table has 100,000 or so distinct CDR3 sequences, approximately 8% appearing once. The table lists this clonotype with a few counts. The antigen is undetermined. Trimming took off 3 bases at V and 2 bases at J, with 14 bases between the two ends. Germline V CDR1 and CDR2: DFQATT, SNEGSKA (reference sequence). The CDR3 runs 16 residues. The chain carries TRBV20-1 and TRBJ1-6; D is perhaps TRBD1 (5 bases). The receptor was derived from a boy between 2 and 15 years old with acute lymphoblastic leukemia, due to receive a stem cell transplant. Sample: PBMCs, taken before TCRalphabeta/CD19-depleted stem cell transplant. For the CDR3, the DNA is TGCAGTGCTAGTCCCTCGGGGGTCCCCTATAATTCACCCCTCCACTTT. This codes for CSASPSGVPYNSPLHF.